The clone carrying this TCR beta chain turned up a few times. Its antigen is unknown. This entry is derived from a study of glioma-infiltrating T cells. Whole-study results and caveats: Very few CDR3 sequences were shared between tissue and blood. Tissue-blood divergence was below expectation in non-neoplastic patients, above in gliomas.

The iRepertoire nested amplicon-rescue multiplex PCR amplified TCR alpha and beta CDR3s from RNA. Input was roughly 85-400 ng of tissue mRNA or PBMC total RNA. TCRdb reprocessed the multiplex PCR reads with MiXCR, giving one entry per CDR3 protein. The sample has tens of thousands of distinct CDR3 sequences, 20% to 25% seen once. V lost 3 bases to trimming and J lost 0 bases, with 18 bases between them. This CDR3 region has 17 residues. Germline V lookup: CDR1 LNHDA, CDR2 SQIVND (reference sequence). V usage is TRBV19 and J usage is TRBJ2-7, with a weak D call TRBD2 (6 bases). What was sequenced was glioma tissue, nonneoplastic brain tissue, or PBMCs (not recorded which). The sequence was obtained from a human donor with low-grade glioma or glioblastoma, undergoing nonglioma brain surgery, or in good health (not recorded which). The CDR3 bases are TGTGCCAGTAGTATGAGTGTTGGTAGCGGTCGCTCCTACGAGCAGTACTTC. It encodes CASSMSVGSGRSYEQYF. Full variable domain (missing parts from reference TRBV19 and TRBJ2-7): DGGITQSPKYLFRKEGQNVTLSCEQNLNHDAMYWYRQDPGQGLRLIYYSQIVNDFQKGDIAEGYSVSREKKESFPLTVTSAQKNPTAFYLCASSMSVGSGRSYEQYFGPGTRLTVT.